The sample holds a few counts of the clone carrying this T cell receptor (beta chain). As yet, its antigen is unknown. Germline CDR1 is MDHEN and CDR2 is SYDVKM. V lost 5 bases, J lost 2 bases, and 6 bases stayed unmatched. CDR3 size: 15 residues. This sample is drawn from a study of blood T cells in healthy people across ages. Study information: Template switching recovered approximately one barcoded beta molecule for every two T cells. Study observations and caveats: Whereas aged donors had fewer naive CD4+ cells, long-lived donors had more of them and higher diversity.

The use of a sample-barcoded 5' primer and a J-beta primer mix characterized a second PCR of roughly 6 to 11 cycles. TCRdb used MiXCR to reprocess the 5' RACE reads, holding one entry per CDR3 protein. In the table there are hundreds of thousands of distinct CDR3 sequences, 25% to 35% of which are singletons. Ranging in age from roughly 6 to 95, the donors were healthy Caucasian individuals from Russia. Each sample yielded at least 6 million isolated PBMCs. The receptor comes from an elderly woman in good health. V is TRBV28 and J is TRBJ2-1; 7 positions match TRBD1. Material: blood. The CDR3 DNA follows: TGTGCCAGCAGTCTCCCGGGACAGACCTACAATGAGCAGTTCTTC. Protein: CASSLPGQTYNEQFF.